This T cell receptor beta chain was retrieved from a study of blood T cell repertoires in COVID-19. About the study: COVID-19 samples collected from the United States, Italy and Spain covered acute and convalescent phases. PBMCs, B-cell-depleted T cells, or T cells were the source of the cDNA or gDNA that made up the material.

In the original workflow: Estimated nucleated cell counts came from reference gene primer amplification. Using immunoSEQ multiplex PCR, the repertoire was profiled, and TCRdb retains in-frame clones only, with some absent. The V and J calls and clone size were taken over from that table, and D and trimming were inferred from the DNA. The sample carries some 150,000 clones, approximately 88% recorded once. Germline V gives CDR1 MNHEY, CDR2 SMNVEV (reference sequence). Trimming took 5 bases from V and 5 from J, leaving 12 bases between them. There are 13 residues in the CDR3. Sequenced material: peripheral blood. The receptor was derived from a woman aged 45 to 65 with acute or convalescent COVID-19. This chain joins TRBV27 and TRBJ1-2, with D perhaps TRBD1 (6 bases). The CDR3, as DNA: TGTGCCAGCAGTCCCGGACAGTATTATGGCTACACCTTC. It codes for CASSPGQYYGYTF.